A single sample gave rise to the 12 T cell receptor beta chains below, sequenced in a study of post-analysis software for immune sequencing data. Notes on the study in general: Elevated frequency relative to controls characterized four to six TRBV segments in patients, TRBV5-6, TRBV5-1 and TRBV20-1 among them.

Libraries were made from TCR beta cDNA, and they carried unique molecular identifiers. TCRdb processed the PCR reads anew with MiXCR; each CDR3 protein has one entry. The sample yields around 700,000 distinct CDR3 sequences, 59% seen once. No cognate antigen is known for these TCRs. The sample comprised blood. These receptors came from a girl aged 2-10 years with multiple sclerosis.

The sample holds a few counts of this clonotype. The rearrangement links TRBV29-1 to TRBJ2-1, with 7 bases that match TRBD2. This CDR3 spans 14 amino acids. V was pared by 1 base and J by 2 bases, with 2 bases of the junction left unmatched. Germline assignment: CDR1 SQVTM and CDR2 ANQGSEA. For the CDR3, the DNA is TGCAGCGTTGAAGGACGGGGGGCCTACAATGAGCAGTTCTTC. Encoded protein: CSVEGRGAYNEQFF.

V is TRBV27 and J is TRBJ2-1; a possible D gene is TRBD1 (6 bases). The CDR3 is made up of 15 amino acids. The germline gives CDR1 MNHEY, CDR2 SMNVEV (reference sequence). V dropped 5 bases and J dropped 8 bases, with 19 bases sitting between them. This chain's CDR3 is CASSPVPPQGHEQFF. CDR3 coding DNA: TGTGCCAGCAGTCCCGTTCCCCCACAGGGCCATGAGCAGTTCTTC.

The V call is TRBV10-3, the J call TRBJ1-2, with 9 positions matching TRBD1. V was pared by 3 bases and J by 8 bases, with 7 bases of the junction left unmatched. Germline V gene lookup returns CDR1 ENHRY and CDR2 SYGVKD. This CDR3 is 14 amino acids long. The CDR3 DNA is TGTGCCATCAGTGAAGCGACAGGGGGTAGCGGCTACACCTTC. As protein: CAISEATGGSGYTF.

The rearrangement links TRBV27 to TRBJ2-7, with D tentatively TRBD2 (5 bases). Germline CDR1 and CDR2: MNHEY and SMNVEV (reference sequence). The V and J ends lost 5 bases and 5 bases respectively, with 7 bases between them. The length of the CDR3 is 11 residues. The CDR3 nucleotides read TGTGCCAGCAGTGCGGGTAACGAGCAGTACTTC. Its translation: CASSAGNEQYF.

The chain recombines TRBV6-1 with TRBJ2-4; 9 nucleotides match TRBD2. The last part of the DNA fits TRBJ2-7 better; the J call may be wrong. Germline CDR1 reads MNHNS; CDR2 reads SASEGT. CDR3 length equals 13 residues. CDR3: CASSESSGDEQYF. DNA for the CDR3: TGTGCCAGCAGTGAATCTAGCGGGGACGAGCAGTACTTC.

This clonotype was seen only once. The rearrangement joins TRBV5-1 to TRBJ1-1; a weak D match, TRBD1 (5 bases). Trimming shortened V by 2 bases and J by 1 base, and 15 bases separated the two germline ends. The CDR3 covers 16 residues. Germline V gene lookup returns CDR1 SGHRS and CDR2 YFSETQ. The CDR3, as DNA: TGCGCCAGCAGCTTTGAAAAAACGAGGGGGAACACTGAAGCTTTCTTT. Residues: CASSFEKTRGNTEAFF. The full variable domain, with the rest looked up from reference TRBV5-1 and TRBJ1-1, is KAGVTQTPRYLIKTRGQQVTLSCSPISGHRSVSWYQQTPGQGLQFLFEYFSETQRNKGNFPGRFSGRQFSNSRSEMNVSTLELGDSALYLCASSFEKTRGNTEAFFGQGTRLTVV.

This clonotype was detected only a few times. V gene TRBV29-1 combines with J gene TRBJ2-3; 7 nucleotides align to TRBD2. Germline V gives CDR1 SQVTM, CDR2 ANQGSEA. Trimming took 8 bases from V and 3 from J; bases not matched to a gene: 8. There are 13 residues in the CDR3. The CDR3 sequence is CSTPGGRTDTQYF. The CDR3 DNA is TGCAGCACCCCTGGCGGGAGAACAGATACGCAGTATTTT.

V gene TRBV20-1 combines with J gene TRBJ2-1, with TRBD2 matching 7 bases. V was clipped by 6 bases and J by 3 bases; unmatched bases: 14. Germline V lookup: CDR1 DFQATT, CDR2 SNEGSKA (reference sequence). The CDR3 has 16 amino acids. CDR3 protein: CSAKAVQRGIYNEQFF. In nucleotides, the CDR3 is TGCAGTGCCAAAGCAGTTCAGCGGGGAATCTACAATGAGCAGTTCTTC.

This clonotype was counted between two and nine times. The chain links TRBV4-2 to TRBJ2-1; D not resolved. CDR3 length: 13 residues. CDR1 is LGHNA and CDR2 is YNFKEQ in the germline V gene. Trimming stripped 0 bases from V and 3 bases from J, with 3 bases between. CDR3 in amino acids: CASSQEVYNEQFF. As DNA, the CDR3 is TGTGCCAGCAGCCAAGAAGTCTACAATGAGCAGTTCTTC.

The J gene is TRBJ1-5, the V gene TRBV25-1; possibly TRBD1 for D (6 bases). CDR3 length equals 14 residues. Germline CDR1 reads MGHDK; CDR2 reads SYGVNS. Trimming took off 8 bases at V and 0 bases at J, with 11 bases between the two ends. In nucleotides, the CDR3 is TGTGCCAGCTCCGACAGGTATAGCAATCAGCCCCAGCATTTT. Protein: CASSDRYSNQPQHF.

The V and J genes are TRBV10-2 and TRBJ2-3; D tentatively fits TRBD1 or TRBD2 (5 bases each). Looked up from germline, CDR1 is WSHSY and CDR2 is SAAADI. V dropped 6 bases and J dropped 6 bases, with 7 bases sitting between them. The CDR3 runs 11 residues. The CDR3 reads CASRGRDTQYF. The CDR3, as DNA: TGCGCCAGCAGGGGACGGGATACGCAGTATTTT.

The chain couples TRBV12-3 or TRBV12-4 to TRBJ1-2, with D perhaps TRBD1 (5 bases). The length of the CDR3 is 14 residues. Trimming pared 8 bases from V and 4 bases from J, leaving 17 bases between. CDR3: CASRPGPLAYGYTF. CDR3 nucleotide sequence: TGTGCCAGCCGTCCGGGACCCTTAGCCTATGGCTACACCTTC.